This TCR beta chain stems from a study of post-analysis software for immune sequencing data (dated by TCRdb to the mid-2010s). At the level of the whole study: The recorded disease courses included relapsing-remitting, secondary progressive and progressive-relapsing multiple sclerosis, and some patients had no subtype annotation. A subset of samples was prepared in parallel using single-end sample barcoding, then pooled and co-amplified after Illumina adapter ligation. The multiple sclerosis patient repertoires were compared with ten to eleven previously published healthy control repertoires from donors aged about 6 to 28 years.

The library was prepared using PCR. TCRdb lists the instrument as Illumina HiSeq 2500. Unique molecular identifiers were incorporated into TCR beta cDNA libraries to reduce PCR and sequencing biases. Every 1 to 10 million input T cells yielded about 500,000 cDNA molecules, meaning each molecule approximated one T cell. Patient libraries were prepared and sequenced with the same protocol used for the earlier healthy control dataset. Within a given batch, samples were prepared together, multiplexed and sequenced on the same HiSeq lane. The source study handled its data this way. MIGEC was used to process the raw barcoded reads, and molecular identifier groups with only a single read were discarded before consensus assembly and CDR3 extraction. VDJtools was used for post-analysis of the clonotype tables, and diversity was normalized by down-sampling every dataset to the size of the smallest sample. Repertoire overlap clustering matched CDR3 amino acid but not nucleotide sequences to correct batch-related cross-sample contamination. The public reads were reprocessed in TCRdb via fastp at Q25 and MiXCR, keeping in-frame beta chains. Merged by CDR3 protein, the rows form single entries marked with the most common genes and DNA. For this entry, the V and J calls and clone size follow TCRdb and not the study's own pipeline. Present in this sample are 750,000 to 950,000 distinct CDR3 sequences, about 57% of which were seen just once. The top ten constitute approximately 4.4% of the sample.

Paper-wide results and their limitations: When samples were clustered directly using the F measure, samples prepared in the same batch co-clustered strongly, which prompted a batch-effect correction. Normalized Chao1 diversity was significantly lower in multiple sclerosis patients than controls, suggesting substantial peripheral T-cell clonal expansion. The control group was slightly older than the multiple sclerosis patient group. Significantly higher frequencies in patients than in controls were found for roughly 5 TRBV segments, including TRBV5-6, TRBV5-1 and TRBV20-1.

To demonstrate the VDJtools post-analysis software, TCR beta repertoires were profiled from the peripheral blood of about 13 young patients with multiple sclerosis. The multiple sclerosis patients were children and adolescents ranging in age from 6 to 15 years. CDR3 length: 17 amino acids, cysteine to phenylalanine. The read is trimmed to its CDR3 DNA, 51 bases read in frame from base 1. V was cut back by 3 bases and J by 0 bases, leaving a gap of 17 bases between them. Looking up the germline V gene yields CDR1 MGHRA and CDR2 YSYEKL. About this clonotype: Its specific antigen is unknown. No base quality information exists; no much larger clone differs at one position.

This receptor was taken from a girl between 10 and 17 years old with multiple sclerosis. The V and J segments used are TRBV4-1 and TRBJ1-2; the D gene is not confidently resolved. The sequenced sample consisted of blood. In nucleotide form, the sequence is TGCGCCAGCAGCCACCCCATTCCTGACTCCGCTAACTATGGCTACACCTTC. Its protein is CASSHPIPDSANYGYTF.